This TCR beta chain was sequenced during a study of blood T cell repertoires in COVID-19. Study in general: Samples of COVID-19 (acute and convalescent) were obtained from the United States, Italy and Spain. The cDNA or gDNA used as material had been derived from T cells, B-cell-depleted T cells, or PBMCs.

Authors' methods: Estimates of nucleated cell counts were drawn from the amplification of reference gene primers. Clones were read by immunoSEQ multiplex PCR, and TCRdb kept only the in-frame ones, dropping some. The V and J calls and clone size are taken from that table; D and trimming were inferred from the DNA. The sample consists of about 100,000 clones, roughly 89% of them appearing once. V gave up 3 bases and J gave up 5 bases, with 8 bases separating them. The CDR3 is 13 residues long. Germline V gene sequence: CDR1 SGDLS, CDR2 YYNGEE. The V call is TRBV9, the J call TRBJ1-4; a possible D gene is TRBD1 (5 bases). The TCR comes from an older man with active or convalescent COVID-19. The sample taken for sequencing was peripheral blood. In nucleotides, the CDR3 is TGTGCCAGCAGCGAGGGGCTAAATGAAAAACTGTTTTTT. Its protein product is CASSEGLNEKLFF.